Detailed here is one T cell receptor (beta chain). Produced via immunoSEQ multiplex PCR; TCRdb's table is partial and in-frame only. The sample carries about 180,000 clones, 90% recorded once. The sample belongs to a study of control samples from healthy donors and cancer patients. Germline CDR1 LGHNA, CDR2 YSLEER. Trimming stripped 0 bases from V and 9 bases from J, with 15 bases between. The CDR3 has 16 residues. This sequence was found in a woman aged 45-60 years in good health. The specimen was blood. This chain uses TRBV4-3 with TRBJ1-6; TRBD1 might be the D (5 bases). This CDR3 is CASSQDAAGTGSPLHF. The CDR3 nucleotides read TGCGCCAGCAGCCAAGATGCTGCAGGGACGGGTTCACCCCTCCACTTT.